This TCR beta chain was captured in a study of T cell responses to AZD1222 COVID-19 vaccine. Whole-study findings and limits: Baseline seropositivity occurred in only six AZD1222 recipients. Increased Spike-specific TCR breadth and depth were observed after two AZD1222 doses. Regions left unmutated in variants are reportedly the target of nearly half of spike-specific TCRs. The repertoires were collected only after the peak T cell response.

Sequencing used immunoSEQ multiplex PCR; TCRdb keeps in-frame clones, though not all of them. The table has some 150,000 clones, approximately 90% seen once; the top ten hold more than 3%. V lost 8 bases, J lost 5 bases, and 16 bases stayed unmatched. In germline, CDR1 is MGHRA, CDR2 YSYEKL. The CDR3 is 18 residues long. Regarding this clone: Its specificity is unknown.

The chain carries TRBV4-1 and TRBJ2-2; 11 bases map to TRBD1. The specimen was peripheral blood, collected on day 0 of AZD1222 vaccination. The source is an adult in good health. As DNA, the CDR3 is TGCGCCAGCTCTTTCAGTCGGACAGGGGGCGACCGAACCGGGGAGCTGTTTTTT. As protein: CASSFSRTGGDRTGELFF.